What follows are 21 T cell receptor beta chains derived from one specimen sequenced in a study of blood T cell repertoires in COVID-19. Profiled with immunoSEQ multiplex PCR; TCRdb holds only in-frame clones, not every one. The sample records more than 15,000 clones, approximately 90% being singletons. The sequencing sample was made of peripheral blood. All receptors come from a man between 60 and 70 years old with acute or convalescent COVID-19.

This sequence joins TRBV28 and TRBJ2-7; 10 bases are a match to TRBD1. Germline lookup yields CDR1 MDHEN and CDR2 SYDVKM. The CDR3 runs 14 residues. V trimming: 2 bases; J trimming: 12 bases; junction bases outside the gene matches: 10. CDR3 bases: TGTGCCAGCAGTTTAGTTGTGGACAGGGGGAGGCCGTACTTC. It specifies CASSLVVDRGRPYF.

The chain couples TRBV13 to TRBJ2-5; the D is unclear. The CDR3 totals 14 residues. Trimming took 0 bases from V and 2 from J, leaving 7 bases between them. Looked up from germline, CDR1 is PRHDT and CDR2 is FYEKMQ (reference sequence). CDR3 nucleotides: TGTGCCAGCAGCTTAGGGCGAGATCAAGAGACCCAGTACTTC. It encodes CASSLGRDQETQYF.

V and J are TRBV21-1 and TRBJ2-1; the listed D gene, TRBD2, was not tested against the DNA. TRBV21-1 counts as a pseudogene. The CDR3 runs to 20 residues. The CDR3 coding sequence is TGTGCCAGCCCAACAAGTAGCAGGGTTATTACTAGCGGCCTGTACAATGAGCAGTTCTTC. It is translated as CASPTSSRVITSGLYNEQFF.

This sequence joins TRBV4-3 and TRBJ1-4; 7 nucleotides match TRBD1. The CDR3 is made up of 15 amino acids. Losses at the gene ends were 1 base for V and 8 bases for J; bases not matched to a gene: 7. In germline, CDR1 is LGHNA, CDR2 YSLEER. This chain's CDR3 is CASSQGQGQREKLFF. The CDR3 nucleotides are TGCGCCAGCAGCCAAGGACAGGGTCAACGGGAAAAACTGTTTTTT.

The V gene is TRBV2, the J gene TRBJ2-3; the match to TRBD2 covers 10 bases. The CDR3 has 17 residues. Losses at the gene ends were 3 bases for V and 4 bases for J; bases not matched to a gene: 10. Per the germline V gene, CDR1 is SNHLY and CDR2 is FYNNEI. This chain's CDR3 is CASSDSQLAGVSDTQYF. The DNA for the CDR3 is TGTGCCAGCAGTGACAGTCAGCTAGCGGGAGTGTCAGATACGCAGTATTTT.

V usage is TRBV7-2 and J usage is TRBJ1-3, with 7 bases lining up with TRBD1. Germline lookup yields CDR1 SGHTA and CDR2 FQGNSA. This CDR3 contains 16 residues. V was pared by 5 bases and J by 5 bases, with 12 bases of the junction left unmatched. CDR3 amino acids: CASSPTPAGGRNTIYF. Written as DNA, the CDR3 is TGTGCCAGCAGCCCCACCCCAGCAGGGGGTAGAAACACCATATATTTT.

This clone was seen a handful of times. The CDR3 DNA reads TGTGCCAGCAGCTTTACAGGGGCTGGTCCCTATGGCTACACCTTC. Translating gives CASSFTGAGPYGYTF. The V and J genes are TRBV2 and TRBJ1-2; 7 nucleotides line up with TRBD1. CDR1 SNHLY and CDR2 FYNNEI come from the germline V gene. CDR3 length: 15 amino acids. Trimming at V came to 6 bases and at J to 4 bases, leaving 11 bases not matched to a gene.

The rearrangement uses TRBV10-3 and TRBJ1-2, with a possible D match to TRBD1 (5 bases). Looked up from germline, CDR1 is ENHRY and CDR2 is SYGVKD. The V end was cut by 10 bases, the J end by 4 bases, with 28 bases between. This CDR3 has 17 amino acids. CDR3 in DNA: TGTGCCACGAAATCTTCACCCCGCGGGGCCAAGGGCTATGGCTACACCTTC. It yields the protein CATKSSPRGAKGYGYTF.

The chain uses TRBV28 and TRBJ2-2; maybe TRBD1 (6 bases). Germline V lookup: CDR1 MDHEN, CDR2 SYDVKM. V lost 9 bases and J lost 3, with 11 bases in between. The CDR3 loop spans 13 amino acids. The CDR3 protein is CASQGRYTGELFF. The CDR3 bases are TGTGCCAGTCAGGGGCGGTACACCGGGGAGCTGTTTTTT.

The chain links TRBV28 to TRBJ2-3; 13 positions match TRBD2. The CDR3 covers 19 residues. V gave up 6 bases and J gave up 2 bases; unmatched junction bases: 14. Germline loops: CDR1 MDHEN, CDR2 SYDVKM. The CDR3 DNA follows: TGTGCCAGCAGCCCCGGACTAGCGGGAGAGGAGTGGGACACAGATACGCAGTATTTT. Translated: CASSPGLAGEEWDTDTQYF. Using reference TRBV28 and TRBJ2-3 for the parts outside the CDR3, the full variable domain is DVKVTQSSRYLVKRTGEKVFLECVQDMDHENMFWYRQDPGLGLRLIYFSYDVKMKEKGDIPEGYSVSREKKERFSLILESASTNQTSMYLCASSPGLAGEEWDTDTQYFGPGTRLTVL.

The rearrangement joins TRBV19 to TRBJ2-5, with D maybe TRBD1 (5 bases). V lost 3 bases to trimming and J lost 5 bases, with 10 bases between them. The CDR3 totals 13 residues. The V gene's germline CDR1 is LNHDA and CDR2 SQIVND (reference sequence). The CDR3 spells CASSITGYETQYF. The CDR3 DNA is TGTGCCAGTAGTATTACAGGTTACGAGACCCAGTACTTC.

The chain combines TRBV6-5 with TRBJ2-7; 13 positions agree with TRBD2. This CDR3 has 16 residues. In germline, CDR1 is MNHEY, CDR2 SVGAGI. Unmatched junction bases numbered 3, after V lost 0 bases and J lost 4 bases. The CDR3 here is CASSYSGLAGSYEQYF. DNA of the CDR3: TGTGCCAGCAGTTACTCGGGACTAGCGGGATCATACGAGCAGTACTTC.

This sequence joins TRBV30 and TRBJ1-5; TRBD1 agrees at 9 bases. V lost 0 bases, J lost 6 bases, and 3 bases stayed unmatched. The CDR3 has 14 amino acids. CDR1 and CDR2 (germline): GTSNPN, SVGIG (reference sequence). CDR3 in amino acids: CAWSVDRGTQPQHF. The CDR3 DNA is TGTGCCTGGAGTGTCGACAGGGGGACTCAGCCCCAGCATTTT.

This rearrangement joins TRBV27 to TRBJ2-6, with TRBD1 identical over 7 bases. CDR1 is MNHEY and CDR2 is SMNVEV in the germline V gene (reference sequence). The CDR3 extends over 19 amino acids. V was clipped by 2 bases and J by 0 bases; unmatched bases: 10. DNA for the CDR3: TGTGCCAGCAGTTTACGACAGGGTGGAGCTCCCTCTGGGGCCAACGTCCTGACTTTC. It codes for CASSLRQGGAPSGANVLTF.

DNA for the CDR3: TGTGCCAGCAGTTTCAGGGTAGGCATCGGGGAGCTGTTTTTT. Translating gives CASSFRVGIGELFF. This sequence joins TRBV27 and TRBJ2-2; the D gene is possibly TRBD1 (5 bases). The CDR3 contains 14 residues. Trimming removed 3 bases at V and 7 bases at J, with 12 bases between. Germline V gene lookup returns CDR1 MNHEY and CDR2 SMNVEV (reference sequence).

The chain employs TRBV6-5 and TRBJ2-7; possible D gene TRBD2, 6 bases. This CDR3 is 15 amino acids long. Trimming took 10 bases from V and 0 from J, leaving 19 bases between them. Germline assignment: CDR1 MNHEY and CDR2 SVGAGI. CDR3 in amino acids: CAISKLADSSYEQYF. In DNA form, the CDR3 reads TGTGCCATTTCTAAATTAGCGGATTCCTCCTACGAGCAGTACTTC.

V usage is TRBV30 and J usage is TRBJ1-3; D is unclear. This CDR3 region has 15 residues. Trimming cost V 2 bases and J 3 bases, with 14 bases left between them. Germline lookup yields CDR1 GTSNPN and CDR2 SVGIG (reference sequence). The CDR3 loop is CAWSSKERVGNTIYF. The CDR3 nucleotides are TGTGCCTGGAGTTCCAAAGAGAGGGTTGGAAACACCATATATTTT.

J is TRBJ2-3 and V is TRBV4-3; D is perhaps TRBD1 (6 bases). Germline lookup yields CDR1 LGHNA and CDR2 YSLEER. The CDR3 extends over 19 amino acids. The V and J ends lost 0 bases and 2 bases respectively, with 21 bases between them. CDR3 residues: CASSQDFTGHTGYTDTQYF. The CDR3 nucleotides are TGCGCCAGCAGCCAAGATTTCACGGGACATACGGGTTACACAGATACGCAGTATTTT.

This chain connects TRBV6-5 to TRBJ1-6, with 7 bases matching TRBD1. The V and J ends lost 2 bases and 9 bases, in that order; junction bases with no gene match: 7. This CDR3 contains 15 residues. Germline V CDR1 and CDR2: MNHEY, SVGAGI. CDR3 bases: TGTGCCAGCAGTTACGACGACAGGGCGGGTTCACCCCTCCACTTT. This translates into CASSYDDRAGSPLHF.

This clone is a singleton in its sample. V and J are TRBV9 and TRBJ1-6; possible D gene TRBD1, 6 bases. The CDR3 sequence is 14 residues long. V was pared by 3 bases and J by 5 bases, with 9 bases between. CDR1 SGDLS and CDR2 YYNGEE come from the germline V gene. CDR3 bases: TGTGCCAGCAGCGGGACAGAAAATAATTCACCCCTCCACTTT. This sequence encodes CASSGTENNSPLHF.

V is TRBV6-6 and J is TRBJ2-5; no firm D call. V was trimmed by 5 bases and J by 4 bases, leaving 8 bases between them. The CDR3 loop spans 12 amino acids. Germline V gene lookup returns CDR1 MNHNY and CDR2 SVGAGI (reference sequence). The CDR3 reads CASSPRGETQYF. The DNA of the CDR3 is TGTGCCAGCAGTCCCCGAGGAGAGACCCAGTACTTC.